The present T cell receptor (beta chain) was sequenced within a study of siplizumab effects on memory and regulatory T cells (dated by TCRdb to between 2018 and 2021). Describing the broader study: The study looked at the effect of siplizumab, an anti-CD2 antibody, on alloreactive T-cell subsets in allogeneic mixed lymphocyte reactions made from human PBMCs.

According to the germline V gene, CDR1 reads SGDLS and CDR2 reads YYNGEE. V is clipped by 0 bases and J by 8 bases, and the sequence between their germline boundaries is 9 bases long. The CDR3 covers 13 residues, taking in both the cysteine and the phenylalanine. The kept DNA is CDR3 alone, 39 bases in frame from the first base. Sorted unstimulated T cells, along with proliferating T cells recovered from mixed lymphocyte reactions, underwent TCRbeta CDR3 sequencing. Fresh whole blood from fewer than 11 HLA-typed healthy donors was used to isolate PBMCs. To map where alloreactive clones came from, unstimulated CD4+ regulatory T cells were FACS-sorted. On this clone itself: Its specific antigen is unknown. No base quality information exists; no much larger clone differs at one position.

General findings and caveats noted by the study authors: The cumulative frequency of alloreactive sequences traceable to unstimulated CD4+ memory T cells was significantly reduced by siplizumab. Because sequences below about 10^-5 frequency were poorly captured, only a minor fraction of alloreactive clones could be mapped to unstimulated subsets. Compared with memory T cells, unstimulated naive T cells appeared more diverse, and naive cells seemed to make a substantial contribution to the alloresponse. In reactions with siplizumab, an average of about 62% of mappable alloreactive CD4+ clones were Treg-derived, compared with about 27% in control reactions. About 80-97% of proliferating CD4+ or CD8+ clones could not be given a naive or memory phenotype. No functional confirmation was obtained for the suppressive function of proliferating Tregs from siplizumab cultures.

Library generation was performed with the immunoSEQ multiplex PCR assay. About 9.9 x 10^4 TCR templates per sample were assayed by the deep sequencing platform. Genomic DNA extracted from sorted T cells was used for TCRbeta CDR3 sequencing. The authors' analysis ran thus. The R programming language was used for the clonal analysis of the TCRbeta CDR3 data. Unstimulated samples were compared with post-reaction CFSE-low samples to define alloreactive CD4+ and CD8+ clones. Regulatory or non-regulatory origin of alloreactive CD4+ clones was assigned by matching sequences to the sorted unstimulated Treg and non-Treg repertoires. TCRdb took over this immuneACCESS table, retaining in-frame rearrangements with V and J assigned. Such tables are incomplete; in checked studies, under half of the missing clones stem from an unresolved V gene, and the remainder is unexplained. That table supplies the V and J calls and clone size; D and trimming were determined from the DNA. Counted in this sample were around 100,000 clones; around 94% of them appeared once. The ten largest make up under 0.65% of the sample.

This chain is built from TRBV9 and TRBJ2-1, with the identity of the D gene unclear. The clonotype comes from a human donor in good health. Sequencing was done on a sample of Tregs sorted from blood. The CDR3 corresponds to CASSVALWDEQFF. The sequenced DNA is TGTGCCAGCAGCGTAGCTTTGTGGGATGAGCAGTTCTTC.